This is a list of T cell receptor beta chains from one sample in a study of cytomegalovirus exposure and HLA in healthy donors. Generated by immunoSEQ multiplex PCR, the TCRdb table keeps only in-frame clones and is missing some. The sample includes about 190,000 clones, over 65% of them seen just once. The specimen was PBMCs. These TCRs come from a man between 40 and 49 years old in good health and CMV-seropositive. Each CDR3 is given with its conserved first and last residue. D genes are given only for firm matches. Size is omitted from some rows. Given values are once, few, many or a class for expanded clones.

J	V	D	size	DNA	CDR3
TRBJ1-2	TRBV18	.	.	TGTGCCAGCTCACCACAAACGGCCCGGGACTATGGCTACACCTTC	CASSPQTARDYGYTF
TRBJ2-7	TRBV6-1	TRBD2	.	TGTGCCAGCAGTGAAGGTAATAGCGGGAGGGCCTTGTCCTACGAGCAGTACTTC	CASSEGNSGRALSYEQYF
TRBJ2-7	TRBV14	.	.	TGTGCCAGCAGCCCCCGACTAGTCTTCCACGAGCAGTACTTC	CASSPRLVFHEQYF
TRBJ2-7	TRBV10-3	.	.	TGTGCCATCACCGGGGACACCTCCTACGAGCAGTACTTC	CAITGDTSYEQYF
TRBJ2-3	TRBV7-2	TRBD2	.	TGTGCCAGCAGCAGGGGGACTAGCGGGGTCACAGATACGCAGTATTTT	CASSRGTSGVTDTQYF
TRBJ1-1	TRBV5-1	.	few	TGCGCCAGCAGCTTGGCGGGGGGCTACACTGAAGCTTTCTTT	CASSLAGGYTEAFF
TRBJ2-5	TRBV2	TRBD1	.	TGTGCCCTTCGGACAGGACAAGAGACCCAGTACTTC	CALRTGQETQYF
TRBJ2-1	TRBV11-3	TRBD1	.	TGTGCCAGCAGCCCCGGGACAGGGGGATACAATGAGCAGTTCTTC	CASSPGTGGYNEQFF
TRBJ2-1	TRBV27	TRBD2	.	TGTGCCAGCAGTTTAAGAGAGGGACTAGCGGGAGGGCCGTGGAATGAGCAGTTCTTC	CASSLREGLAGGPWNEQFF
TRBJ2-1	TRBV30	TRBD2	.	TGTGCCTGGAGTGGGGGGGGAAATTCCTACAATGAGCAGTTCTTC	CAWSGGGNSYNEQFF
TRBJ2-2	TRBV5-1	TRBD1	.	TGCGCCAGCATTGAGACAGGGGGCGGGACCGGGGAGCTGTTTTTT	CASIETGGGTGELFF
TRBJ2-7	TRBV2	.	.	TGTGCCAGCAGTGAGACACCAGGGGCCGGTTACGAGCAGTACTTC	CASSETPGAGYEQYF
TRBJ2-5	TRBV29-1	TRBD1	.	TGCAGCGGTGGGACAGGGTTGGGAGAGACCCAGTACTTC	CSGGTGLGETQYF
TRBJ1-4	TRBV2	.	.	TGTGCCAGCACCCGAGGGGGATTGGGTAATGAAAAACTGTTTTTT	CASTRGGLGNEKLFF
TRBJ1-5	TRBV5-8	.	once	TGTGCCAGCAGCTTGGTGGGAGGGGTGAATCAGCCCCAGCATTTT	CASSLVGGVNQPQHF
TRBJ1-6	TRBV19	.	.	TGTGCCAGTAGTATTCTAGCGATAGGGAGCCTCAATTCACCCCTCCACTTT	CASSILAIGSLNSPLHF
TRBJ2-3	TRBV9	.	.	TGTGCCAGCAGCGTAGGGACTAGCACAGATACGCAGTATTTT	CASSVGTSTDTQYF
TRBJ2-7	TRBV7-9	.	.	TGTTCCAGCAGCTTCGGACAAGGTGGCGAGCAGTACTTC	CSSSFGQGGEQYF
TRBJ2-7	TRBV6-6	TRBD1	.	TGTGCCAGCAGGGGACAGGGGGTCTCCTACGAGCAGTACTTC	CASRGQGVSYEQYF
TRBJ1-1	TRBV14	.	.	TGTGCCAGCAGCCATTCCTGGCCCTTGAACACTGAAGCTTTCTTT	CASSHSWPLNTEAFF